These 27 T cell receptor beta chains originate from one sample sequenced in a study of blood T cell repertoires in COVID-19. Measured with immunoSEQ multiplex PCR; TCRdb has only the in-frame clones, and not every one. In the table there are about 63,000 clones, around three quarters of which are singletons. Source material: peripheral blood. The receptors were sampled from a human donor in a cohort sampled during active COVID-19.

This clone was found once. The rearrangement uses TRBV7-3 and TRBJ2-2; TRBD1 agrees at 7 bases. The V segment lost 5 bases and the J segment 1 base; nucleotides outside the gene matches: 4. Per the germline V gene, CDR1 is SGHTA and CDR2 is FQGTGA. CDR3 length equals 15 residues. In nucleotides, the CDR3 is TGTGCCAGCAGCGTGGGACAGATGAACACCGGGGAGCTGTTTTTT. Its translation is CASSVGQMNTGELFF.

This clone was detected only once. CDR3 loop: CASRPSLGPSGHTQYF. The DNA of the CDR3 is TGCGCCAGCAGACCCTCCCTCGGGCCTAGCGGGCATACGCAGTATTTT. The chain carries TRBV5-1 and TRBJ2-3; 8 bases are a match to TRBD2. Germline V gene sequence: CDR1 SGHRS, CDR2 YFSETQ. The CDR3 runs to 16 residues. Trimming at V came to 5 bases and at J to 7 bases, leaving 15 bases not matched to a gene.

The chain links TRBV12-3 or TRBV12-4 to TRBJ1-2, with a tentative D call TRBD1 (6 bases). This CDR3 contains 13 residues. Trimming took 6 bases from V and 6 from J, leaving 14 bases between them. CDR3 nucleotides: TGTGCCAGCAGACCCCAAGGGGGAAATGGCTACACCTTC. Protein: CASRPQGGNGYTF.

V gene TRBV30 combines with J gene TRBJ1-2; 11 nucleotides match TRBD1. With 2 bases clipped from V and 7 bases from J, the junction kept 3 bases outside the gene matches. Per the germline V gene, CDR1 is GTSNPN and CDR2 is SVGIG (reference sequence). There are 13 residues in the CDR3. CDR3 sequence (DNA): TGTGCCTGGAGTCGGGACAGGGGGACTGGCTACACCTTC. Translation: CAWSRDRGTGYTF.

This rearrangement joins TRBV4-2 to TRBJ1-4, with 9 positions matching TRBD1. Germline CDR1 reads LGHNA; CDR2 reads YNFKEQ. The junction had 17 bases not matched to a gene; V was cut back by 0 bases and J by 6 bases. The CDR3 covers 20 residues. This CDR3 is CASSQDPRTGGSSGDEKLFF. In DNA form, the CDR3 reads TGTGCCAGCAGCCAAGACCCTCGCACAGGGGGCTCATCGGGGGATGAAAAACTGTTTTTT.

A few counts support this clone. V usage is TRBV7-2 and J usage is TRBJ2-1, with D maybe TRBD2 (6 bases). The germline CDR1 and CDR2 sequences are SGHTA and FQGNSA. With 0 bases removed from V and 6 bases from J, the gap between germline ends came to 30 bases. This CDR3 has 21 amino acids. The CDR3 bases are TGTGCCAGCAGCTTAGCGCTAAGTCAGACTAGTACCCGATGGGTGGGCAATGAGCAGTTCTTC. Its translation is CASSLALSQTSTRWVGNEQFF.

The chain joins TRBV6-5 to TRBJ2-3; no reliable D call. The V gene's germline CDR1 is MNHEY and CDR2 SVGAGI. The length of the CDR3 is 10 residues. V was cut by 8 bases and J by 5 bases, with 5 bases left in between. CDR3 nucleotide sequence: TGTGCCAGCGGTAGAGATACGCAGTATTTT. Protein sequence: CASGRDTQYF.

The chain uses TRBV6-4 and TRBJ2-7; TRBD2 aligns across 8 bases. The CDR3 covers 17 residues. Germline CDR1 reads MRHNA; CDR2 reads SNTAGT. The trim removed 9 bases at V and 0 bases at J, leaving 16 bases unmatched. As DNA, the CDR3 is TGTGCCAGACAGGGTAAAAGCGGGAGTGGGGGCTCCTACGAGCAGTACTTC. It specifies CARQGKSGSGGSYEQYF.

This sequence joins TRBV7-9 and TRBJ1-1; D is possibly TRBD1 (6 bases). Germline-derived CDR1 and CDR2 are SEHNR and FQNEAQ (reference sequence). This CDR3 has 15 residues. V gave up 5 bases and J gave up 2 bases, with 15 bases separating them. CDR3 bases: TGTGCCAGCAGCCTAAGGTGCGGGGGCAACACTGAAGCTTTCTTT. Translating gives CASSLRCGGNTEAFF.

V is TRBV4-2 and J is TRBJ2-7; the D gene is possibly TRBD1 (5 bases). V lost 1 base and J 0 bases, leaving 10 bases between the germline ends. The CDR3 has 15 amino acids. CDR1 is LGHNA, CDR2 YNFKEQ, per germline. The DNA for the CDR3 is TGTGCCAGCAGCCAAGGACAGTCGACCTCCTACGAGCAGTACTTC. Translating gives CASSQGQSTSYEQYF.

The chain uses TRBV6-2 or TRBV6-3 and TRBJ2-3, with 11 bases fitting TRBD1. Trimming took 2 bases from V and 6 from J; bases not matched to a gene: 4. Germline V gene lookup returns CDR1 MNHEY and CDR2 SVGEGT. This CDR3 region has 15 residues. This chain's CDR3 is CASSYGTGGIDTQYF. DNA for the CDR3: TGTGCCAGCAGTTACGGGACAGGGGGAATTGATACGCAGTATTTT.

This clone was recorded only once. The chain joins TRBV24-1 to TRBJ2-5, with D maybe TRBD1 (6 bases). This CDR3 region has 16 residues. Germline assignment: CDR1 KGHDR and CDR2 SFDVKD. V was cut by 5 bases and J by 0 bases, with 15 bases left in between. CDR3 sequence reads: CATSGTPTGYQETQYF. In DNA form, the CDR3 reads TGTGCCACCAGTGGCACCCCGACAGGATACCAAGAGACCCAGTACTTC.

This chain uses TRBV19 with TRBJ2-1, with 9 nucleotides matching TRBD2. Germline V gives CDR1 LNHDA, CDR2 SQIVND (reference sequence). CDR3 length equals 15 residues. The J segment lost 4 bases and the V segment lost 1 base, leaving 2 bases of the junction unmatched. In DNA, the CDR3 is TGTGCCAGTAGTATAGGGCGGGAGGGTTACAATGAGCAGTTCTTC. As protein: CASSIGREGYNEQFF.

The chain combines TRBV12-3 or TRBV12-4 with TRBJ1-1; D remains unclear. Trimming shortened V by 5 bases and J by 3 bases, and 10 bases separated the two germline ends. This CDR3 region has 13 residues. The CDR3 DNA follows: TGTGCCAGCAGTCTCAAGAGTGACACTGAAGCTTTCTTT. Its protein is CASSLKSDTEAFF.

The V gene is TRBV29-1, the J gene TRBJ2-3; 15 nucleotides match TRBD2. V lost 4 bases and J lost 3; bases outside the gene matches: 8. Germline V gives CDR1 SQVTM, CDR2 ANQGSEA. There are 17 residues in the CDR3. The CDR3 bases are TGCAGCGTTGGTGTGGGACTAGCGGGAGGCGCGACAGATACGCAGTATTTT. Translating gives CSVGVGLAGGATDTQYF.

CDR3 DNA: TGTGCCAGCAGGCCCGGGACAGGGGTTCGGAGCAATCAGCCCCAGCATTTT. As protein: CASRPGTGVRSNQPQHF. The J gene is TRBJ1-5, the V gene TRBV27; 10 bases are a match to TRBD1. The length of the CDR3 is 17 residues. With V trimmed by 6 bases and J by 1 base, 9 bases remained unmatched. The germline V gene encodes CDR1 MNHEY and CDR2 SMNVEV (reference sequence).

This clone appeared a few times. This specimen includes other DNA sequences encoding the same CDR3. J is TRBJ2-5 and V is TRBV11-3; TRBD2 matches 12 bases. There are 15 residues in the CDR3. J was trimmed by 3 bases and V by 1 base; bases with no gene match: 0. Germline assignment: CDR1 SGHNT and CDR2 YENEEA. The CDR3 DNA sequence: TGTGCCAGCAGCTTAGGACTAGCGGGAGAAGAGACCCAGTACTTC. Amino acids: CASSLGLAGEETQYF.

The J gene is TRBJ2-7, the V gene TRBV15, with 7 bases fitting TRBD1. Germline CDR1 is LNHNV and CDR2 is YYDKDF (reference sequence). The trim removed 4 bases at V and 5 bases at J, leaving 8 bases unmatched. The CDR3 is 14 residues long. CDR3 loop: CATSIRQGQDEQYF. CDR3 nucleotide sequence: TGTGCCACCAGCATTAGACAGGGTCAGGACGAGCAGTACTTC.

This clone was observed a single time. The V gene is TRBV4-1, the J gene TRBJ2-1, with D perhaps matching TRBD2 (6 bases). V dropped 1 base and J dropped 3 bases, with 16 bases sitting between them. Germline V gene lookup returns CDR1 MGHRA and CDR2 YSYEKL. The CDR3 totals 17 residues. CDR3 in DNA: TGCGCCAGCAGCCAAGTTCGGCGCGGGAAGGGCTACAATGAGCAGTTCTTC. It specifies CASSQVRRGKGYNEQFF.

In nucleotides, the CDR3 is TGTGCCAGCAGCTCCTACAGGGAGAACACTGAAGCTTTCTTT. This encodes CASSSYRENTEAFF. The chain combines TRBV7-9 with TRBJ1-1, with TRBD1 as a possible D gene (6 bases). The CDR3 extends over 14 amino acids. Per the germline V gene, CDR1 is SEHNR and CDR2 is FQNEAQ (reference sequence). V was clipped by 4 bases and J by 1 base, with 10 bases between them. The whole variable domain, filled in from reference TRBV7-9 and TRBJ1-1, reads DTGVSQNPRHKITKRGQNVTFRCDPISEHNRLYWYRQTLGQGPEFLTYFQNEAQLEKSRLLSDRFSAERPKGSFSTLEIQRTEQGDSAMYLCASSSYRENTEAFFGQGTRLTVV.

The V and J genes are TRBV11-3 and TRBJ1-1; D might be TRBD1 (5 bases). The CDR3 loop spans 15 amino acids. CDR1 and CDR2 (germline): SGHNT, YENEEA. Trimming left V 1 base short and J 3 bases short, with 12 bases between. This CDR3 reads CASSLVGAGDTEAFF. The CDR3 coding sequence is TGTGCCAGCAGCTTAGTAGGGGCAGGTGACACTGAAGCTTTCTTT.

J is TRBJ1-1 and V is TRBV12-3 or TRBV12-4, with D unresolved. The V end lost 5 bases, the J end lost 5 bases, and 12 bases lay between the germline ends. The CDR3 covers 13 residues. As DNA, the CDR3 is TGTGCCAGCAGTCCTCTCCCCGTAACTGAAGCTTTCTTT. It translates to CASSPLPVTEAFF.

This clone was seen only once. The chain carries TRBV4-1 and TRBJ1-2, with no clear D. V was cut by 1 base and J by 0 bases, with 9 bases left in between. Germline V gene lookup returns CDR1 MGHRA and CDR2 YSYEKL. This CDR3 spans 15 amino acids. CDR3 protein: CASSQGSRANYGYTF. CDR3 nucleotide sequence: TGCGCCAGCAGCCAAGGGTCGCGAGCTAACTATGGCTACACCTTC.

This clone is a singleton in its sample. This rearrangement joins TRBV7-9 to TRBJ2-3, with 8 bases aligning to TRBD1. V lost 0 bases, J lost 6 bases, and 2 bases stayed unmatched. Looked up from germline, CDR1 is SEHNR and CDR2 is FQNEAQ (reference sequence). There are 14 residues in the CDR3. The CDR3 here is CASSLARGPDTQYF. The CDR3 bases are TGTGCCAGCAGCTTAGCCAGGGGGCCGGATACGCAGTATTTT.

The chain employs TRBV6-2 or TRBV6-3 and TRBJ1-2; no clear D gene. V lost 2 bases to trimming and J lost 5 bases, with 6 bases between them. Germline CDR1 reads MNHEY; CDR2 reads SVGEGT. The CDR3 spans 12 residues. CDR3 coding DNA: TGTGCCAGCAGTTACGGGCAGTATGGCTACACCTTC. Residues: CASSYGQYGYTF.

This rearrangement joins TRBV7-9 to TRBJ2-1; 9 bases agree with TRBD2. The CDR3 consists of 15 residues. Germline-derived CDR1 and CDR2 are SEHNR and FQNEAQ (reference sequence). Trimming cost V 1 base and J 7 bases; bases outside gene matches: 5. CDR3 nucleotides: TGTGCCAGCAGCTTAGGACTAGCGGAGCAAAATGAGCAGTTCTTC. Its translation: CASSLGLAEQNEQFF. Drawing the rest from reference TRBV7-9 and TRBJ2-1, the complete variable domain is DTGVSQNPRHKITKRGQNVTFRCDPISEHNRLYWYRQTLGQGPEFLTYFQNEAQLEKSRLLSDRFSAERPKGSFSTLEIQRTEQGDSAMYLCASSLGLAEQNEQFFGPGTRLTVL.

The J gene is TRBJ2-1, the V gene TRBV27; 7 bases match TRBD2. The germline gives CDR1 MNHEY, CDR2 SMNVEV (reference sequence). Trimming took 8 bases from V and 8 from J; bases not matched to a gene: 12. This CDR3 has 14 amino acids. CDR3 nucleotide sequence: TGTGCCAGCTGTGGGGGAGGGCCCTTGGATGAGCAGTTCTTC. This gives the protein CASCGGGPLDEQFF.